This TCR beta chain was obtained from a study of T cell repertoires in cytomegalovirus infection. Whole-study context: A matching HLA type, together with CMV infection, was signaled by public TCR beta signatures. Findings and caveats of the study: Identification of carriers of CMV plus the relevant HLA was performed using cumulative public TCR beta family frequency.

This clonotype was seen at least ten times. Its antigen is currently unknown. CDR3 length: 14 residues. Germline V gene lookup returns CDR1 SGHTA and CDR2 FQGTGA. V shed 2 bases and J 7 bases; nucleotides not matched to a gene: 7. MiXCR was run by TCRdb on the reads, yielding one entry per CDR3 protein. The sample includes nearly 550,000 distinct CDR3 sequences, 15% to 20% of them seen just once. The sequencing sample was made of CD8+ T cells from PBMCs. The TCR originated in a human donor in good health (CMV status not recorded). Some clones in this sample may be carry-over from other donors' samples. The chain employs TRBV7-3 and TRBJ2-5; 7 nucleotides agree with TRBD2. CDR3 protein: CASSLYMGEGTQYF. In DNA, the CDR3 is TGTGCCAGCAGCTTATACATGGGGGAGGGGACCCAGTACTTC. Supplemented by reference TRBV7-3 and TRBJ2-5, the full variable domain reads GAGVSQTPSNKVTEKGKYVELRCDPISGHTALYWYRQSLGQGPEFLIYFQGTGAADDSGLPNDRFFAVRPEGSVSTLKIQRTERGDSAVYLCASSLYMGEGTQYFGPGTRLLVL.